Listed below are T cell receptor beta chains from one sample, sequenced in a study of response to subunit inactivated influenza vaccine. TCRdb analysed the RT-PCR reads with MiXCR anew, one entry per CDR3 protein. The table records 500,000 to 600,000 distinct CDR3 sequences, under 9% of them present only once. Sequences were derived from PBMCs from blood, sampled roughly 24 months after vaccination. The receptor set was obtained from a man between 50 and 69 years old who received an inactivated influenza vaccine. Each CDR3 is given with its conserved first and last residue. Fields, in order: clone size, V gene, J gene, CDR3 length, D gene, CDR3 DNA, CDR3 protein. A D gene is named only where the DNA matches it firmly. Clone size is stated in some rows and not others, as once, few, many or a class when expanded.

few	TRBV10-3	TRBJ2-5	14	TRBD2	TGTGCCATCAGTGAGTCGATAGCGGGAGCGGACCAGTACTTC	CAISESIAGADQYF
NA	TRBV13	TRBJ2-5	15	TRBD2	TGTGCCAGCAGCTTAAGCGGGGGGCGGCAAGAGACCCAGTACTTC	CASSLSGGRQETQYF
many	TRBV2	TRBJ2-7	13	NA	TGTGCCAGCAAGAACATGTTATCCTACGAGCAGTACTTC	CASKNMLSYEQYF
many	TRBV4-3	TRBJ2-1	15	NA	TGCGCCAGCAGCCAAGAGCGGGGATTGTACAATGAGCAGTTCTTC	CASSQERGLYNEQFF
few	TRBV4-3	TRBJ2-7	15	NA	TGCGCCAGCAGCCAAGAAATTACAAGGAGTGCCGAGCAGTACTTC	CASSQEITRSAEQYF
few	TRBV18	TRBJ2-7	15	NA	TGTGCCAGCTCACCTTTCACTGGGTCGCTGCGCGAGCAGTACTTC	CASSPFTGSLREQYF
NA	TRBV4-1	TRBJ1-5	16	NA	TGCGCCAGCAGCCAAGGGCAGGCTTATGGGCATCAGCCCCAGCATTTT	CASSQGQAYGHQPQHF
NA	TRBV3-1	TRBJ2-7	15	NA	TGTGCCAGCAGCTACACAGTGGCCAATCCCTTGGGGCAGTACTTC	CASSYTVANPLGQYF
NA	TRBV4-3	TRBJ2-7	14	NA	TGCGCCAGCAGCCAAGATACTGAAGGCTACGAGCAGTACTTC	CASSQDTEGYEQYF
few	TRBV5-6	TRBJ1-4	17	TRBD1	TGTGCCAGCAGCGGCCGGGACAGGGGGCCGGCTAATGAAAAACTGTTTTTT	CASSGRDRGPANEKLFF
NA	TRBV6-1	TRBJ2-3	15	NA	TGTGCCACTACACGTTTAAGCACTAGCACAGATACGCAGTATTTT	CATTRLSTSTDTQYF
few	TRBV6-5	TRBJ2-3	14	TRBD1	TGTGCCAGCAGTTACTCGTCAGGGGGAGATACGCAGTATTTT	CASSYSSGGDTQYF
few	TRBV5-1	TRBJ2-6	16	NA	TGCGCCAGCAGCTCCGCCCCAGGCTCTGGGGCCAACGTCCTGACTTTC	CASSSAPGSGANVLTF
NA	TRBV18	TRBJ2-5	15	TRBD2	TGTGCCAGCTCCTCAGGGAGCGGGGCTCAAGAGACCCAGTACTTC	CASSSGSGAQETQYF
NA	TRBV27	TRBJ1-1	15	NA	TGTGCCAGCAGTTTAGACGGTGGGCGGAACACTGAAGCTTTCTTT	CASSLDGGRNTEAFF
many	TRBV7-9	TRBJ1-2	14	NA	TGTGCCAGCAGCTTAGGCGACAGAGCCTATGGCTACACCTTC	CASSLGDRAYGYTF
many	TRBV29-1	TRBJ2-3	12	NA	TGCAGCGCCGGGACAACGGCAGATACGCAGTATTTT	CSAGTTADTQYF
NA	TRBV20-1	TRBJ2-1	12	NA	TGCAGTGCTAGAGTGGTGGGACGTGAGCAGTTCTTC	CSARVVGREQFF
few	TRBV5-1	TRBJ2-5	15	TRBD2	TGCGCCAGCAGCTTGGGCGGGAGGCTGGAGGAGACCCAGTACTTC	CASSLGGRLEETQYF
many	TRBV4-3	TRBJ1-6	14	NA	TGCGCCAGCAGCCAAGCCAGGGGCAGTGCACCCCTCCACTTT	CASSQARGSAPLHF
many	TRBV7-2	TRBJ2-7	13	NA	TGTGCCAGCAGCTTAGTACAGGCCTACGAGCAGTACTTC	CASSLVQAYEQYF
few	TRBV20-1	TRBJ2-1	12	TRBD2	TGCAGCGTAGCGGGGGACAGTAATGAGCAGTTCTTC	CSVAGDSNEQFF
NA	TRBV3-1	TRBJ2-5	12	NA	TGTGCCAGCAGCCAACTAGAGGAGACCCAGTACTTC	CASSQLEETQYF
few	TRBV15	TRBJ2-3	16	TRBD1	TGTGCCACCAGCAGAGGCGGCAGGGGGCTAGCAGATACGCAGTATTTT	CATSRGGRGLADTQYF
few	TRBV7-9	TRBJ2-7	15	NA	TGTGCCAGCAGCCGCGACAGTATAATCCCCTACGAGCAGTACTTC	CASSRDSIIPYEQYF
many	TRBV20-1	TRBJ2-5	12	NA	TGCAGTGCTAGAGTAGGAGTAGAGACCCAGTACTTC	CSARVGVETQYF
once	TRBV20-1	TRBJ2-2	16	TRBD2	TGCAGTGCCGGGGGGACTAGCGGGAGGAGTGGCGGGGAGCTGTTTTTT	CSAGGTSGRSGGELFF
few	TRBV7-9	TRBJ2-5	14	NA	TGTGCCAGCAGCTTAGAACGGTACCAAGAGACCCAGTACTTC	CASSLERYQETQYF
NA	TRBV14	TRBJ2-1	12	NA	TGTGCCAGCAGCCCGGACAGACGGGAGCAGTTCTTC	CASSPDRREQFF
few	TRBV7-8	TRBJ1-1	14	TRBD1	TGTGCCAGCAGCTTAATTTTAGGGGACAGGGGTGCTTTCTTT	CASSLILGDRGAFF
few	TRBV5-1	TRBJ2-5	15	TRBD1	TGCGCCAGCAGCGTGCCGGGACAGGCGCAAGAGACCCAGTACTTC	CASSVPGQAQETQYF
NA	TRBV20-1	TRBJ2-1	17	TRBD2	TGCAGTGCTAGCGCCTTCACTAGCGGGAGGGCCCAAGATGAGCAGTTCTTC	CSASAFTSGRAQDEQFF
many	TRBV20-1	TRBJ2-7	11	NA	TGCAGTGCTAGAGGAAGCTACGAGCAGTACTTC	CSARGSYEQYF
NA	TRBV11-2	TRBJ2-3	16	NA	TGTGCCAGCAGCTCTCTTAGTGGCCTAGGCACAGATACGCAGTATTTT	CASSSLSGLGTDTQYF
NA	TRBV7-8	TRBJ2-1	16	TRBD2	TGTGCCAGCAGATCACCCGCGGGAGAGTCCTACAATGAGCAGTTCTTC	CASRSPAGESYNEQFF
many	TRBV6-5	TRBJ1-1	12	NA	TGTGCCAGCAGGGGTGGGCTGACTGAAGCTTTCTTT	CASRGGLTEAFF
few	TRBV12-3/TRBV12-4	TRBJ1-2	14	NA	TGTGCCAGTACCTCCGGGGGGCGCGGCTATGGCTACACCTTC	CASTSGGRGYGYTF
few	TRBV28	TRBJ2-3	12	TRBD2	TGTGCCAGCTCGGGAGGGGTGGATACGCAGTATTTT	CASSGGVDTQYF
few	TRBV6-1	TRBJ1-6	18	NA	TGTGCCGGCAGTGAAGAAGTAAGGACGTATACCGGAAGCTCACCCCTCCACTTT	CAGSEEVRTYTGSSPLHF
many	TRBV18	TRBJ2-1	15	TRBD2	TGTGCCAGCTCACCACTGACTAGCGGGAGATATGAGCAGTTCTTC	CASSPLTSGRYEQFF
few	TRBV4-2	TRBJ2-3	17	NA	TGTGCCAGCAGCCACACCCCCGCCGGGACTAGCACAGATACGCAGTATTTT	CASSHTPAGTSTDTQYF
many	TRBV28	TRBJ1-5	14	TRBD1	TGTGCCAGCAGAACGGACAGGGTGGTTCAGCCCCAGCATTTT	CASRTDRVVQPQHF
NA	TRBV6-2/TRBV6-3	TRBJ2-7	13	TRBD1	TGTGCCAGCAGTGACAGGGCCCCCTACGAGCAGTACTTC	CASSDRAPYEQYF
few	TRBV20-1	TRBJ2-1	16	TRBD2	TGCAGTGCTAGTGGCCTAGCGGGATCCTCCTACAATGAGCAGTTCTTC	CSASGLAGSSYNEQFF
many	TRBV29-1	TRBJ2-2	13	TRBD1	TGCAGCGCTGGACAGGGGGCGTTCGGGGAGCTGTTTTTT	CSAGQGAFGELFF
NA	TRBV6-2/TRBV6-3	TRBJ2-7	12	NA	TGTGCCAGCAGTGCTCGCTGGGACGAGCAGTACTTC	CASSARWDEQYF
few	TRBV7-9	TRBJ2-7	15	NA	TGTGCCAGCAGCCGAACCTGGGAGGTGGGGTCGGAGCAGTACTTC	CASSRTWEVGSEQYF
few	TRBV6-1	TRBJ2-6	16	NA	TGTGCCAGCAGTGAAGCGCTAGGTCCTGGGGCCAACGTCCTGACTTTC	CASSEALGPGANVLTF
few	TRBV5-6	TRBJ1-1	15	TRBD1	TGTGCCAGCAGCTTTATCGGAGGGGGCTACACTGAAGCTTTCTTT	CASSFIGGGYTEAFF
NA	TRBV11-2	TRBJ1-4	13	NA	TGTACCAGCGCACAGGGTGCTAATGAAAAACTGTTTTTT	CTSAQGANEKLFF
many	TRBV20-1	TRBJ1-1	12	NA	TGCAGTGCGCCCGATTTGAACACTGAAGCTTTCTTT	CSAPDLNTEAFF
few	TRBV12-3/TRBV12-4	TRBJ2-1	12	NA	TGTGCCAGCACCCTCGAAGGGGGGCCCCAGTTCTTC	CASTLEGGPQFF